The source of this T cell receptor (beta chain) is a study of blood T cell repertoires in COVID-19. Study overall: Acute-phase and convalescent COVID-19 samples originated in the United States, Italy and Spain. In each case, the material was cDNA or gDNA derived from T cells, B-cell-depleted T cells, or PBMCs.

Unmatched junction bases numbered 13, after V lost 6 bases and J lost 0 bases. Germline-derived CDR1 and CDR2 are SNHLY and FYNNEI. This CDR3 contains 19 residues. TCRdb's copy holds only in-frame clones and misses some; the assay was immunoSEQ multiplex PCR. The sample contains 67,000 or so clones, more than 75% of which appear only once. The chain links TRBV2 to TRBJ2-1; 11 nucleotides line up with TRBD1. What was sequenced was peripheral blood. This TCR derives from a woman in her 70s with acute or convalescent COVID-19. The CDR3 DNA is TGTGCCAGCAGACCAGGACAGGGGGCGTACCTTAGCTCCTACAATGAGCAGTTCTTC. Its translation: CASRPGQGAYLSSYNEQFF.